This is a list of T cell receptor beta chains from one sample in a study of T cell repertoires in cytomegalovirus infection. TCRdb processed the reads anew with MiXCR; each CDR3 protein has one entry. The sample includes about 200,000 distinct CDR3 sequences, 8% to 10% of them seen just once. Sequencing was done on a sample of PBMCs. All receptors come from a human donor in good health (CMV status not recorded). Some clones in this sample may be carry-over from other donors' samples. The CDR3 runs from the conserved cysteine through the conserved F or W. A D gene is named only where the DNA matches it firmly. Where a row states a size, it is once, few, many or the class of an expanded clone; other rows omit it.

j_call,clone_size,d_call,v_call,cdr3_nt,cdr3_aa
TRBJ2-1,.,TRBD2,TRBV11-1,TGTGCCAGCAGCCTAGTAGCGGGAGGTCGACATGAGCAGTTCTTC,CASSLVAGGRHEQFF
TRBJ2-7,.,.,TRBV20-1,TGCAGTGCCCTCCCACCGGGACTTATCTACGAGCAGTACTTC,CSALPPGLIYEQYF
TRBJ1-2,many,.,TRBV7-2,TGTGCCAGCAGCTCGGATTGGCAGTCTAACTATGGCTACACCTTC,CASSSDWQSNYGYTF
TRBJ1-3,many,.,TRBV7-2,TGTGCCAGCAGCTTAACTTCTGGAAACACCATATATTTT,CASSLTSGNTIYF
TRBJ2-3,many,.,TRBV11-2,TGTGCCAGCAGCTTAGAGGGTGGGGGCGCAGATACGCAGTATTTT,CASSLEGGGADTQYF
TRBJ1-2,many,.,TRBV20-1,TGCAGTGCGCCTCATGGAGGGTCAAGTAACTATGGCTACACCTTC,CSAPHGGSSNYGYTF
TRBJ1-1,many,.,TRBV7-2,TGTGCCAGCAGCTTAGCCGGGAACACTGAAGCTTTCTTT,CASSLAGNTEAFF
TRBJ1-1,.,TRBD1,TRBV29-1,TGCAGCGTTGAGGGACAGCTGAACACTGAAGCTTTCTTT,CSVEGQLNTEAFF
TRBJ2-7,few,TRBD2,TRBV28,TGTGCCAGCAGTGGGGGGACTAGCGGGATGTACGAGCAGTACTTC,CASSGGTSGMYEQYF
TRBJ1-2,many,TRBD1,TRBV28,TGTGCCAGCAGTTCCGAGGACAGGTTCTATGGCTACACCTTC,CASSSEDRFYGYTF
TRBJ2-7,many,TRBD1,TRBV7-2,TGTGCCAGCAGCACGCCCGGGACAGGGAAATCCTACGAGCAGTACTTC,CASSTPGTGKSYEQYF
TRBJ1-6,many,.,TRBV7-2,TGTGCCAGCAGCTTGGGTCTCGAGGGGTCACCCCTCCACTTT,CASSLGLEGSPLHF
TRBJ1-4,many,.,TRBV28,TGTGCCAGCAGTTCTGGGGGCGAGGAAAAACTGTTTTTT,CASSSGGEEKLFF
TRBJ1-5,many,.,TRBV20-1,TGCAGTGCTAGAGATCCGGGCGAAAATCAGCCCCAGCATTTT,CSARDPGENQPQHF
TRBJ1-6,.,.,TRBV19,TGTGCCAGTAGTAATAGGCGGCAGGCGAGCTCCTATAATTCACCCCTCCACTTT,CASSNRRQASSYNSPLHF
TRBJ1-1,many,.,TRBV20-1,TGCAGTGCTAGACTGGACGGTCTGAACACTGAAGCTTTCTTT,CSARLDGLNTEAFF
TRBJ2-3,many,TRBD2,TRBV10-3,TGTGCCATCAGTGGGGGCGGGAGTATGGCAGATACGCAGTATTTT,CAISGGGSMADTQYF
TRBJ1-2,many,.,TRBV30,TGTGCCTGGAGTGTACAATATTTTCGGTGGGAACCCGTTTCGGCCGGCTACACCTTC,CAWSVQYFRWEPVSAGYTF
TRBJ1-2,many,.,TRBV7-2,TGTGCCAGCAGCTTAGTGTTTGGGGAAGACTATGGCTACACCTTC,CASSLVFGEDYGYTF
TRBJ1-1,many,.,TRBV7-6,TGTGCCAGCAGCTTAGAAAGAGAGAAAATGAACACTGAAGCTTTCTTT,CASSLEREKMNTEAFF
TRBJ2-3,.,TRBD2,TRBV30,TGTGCCTGGAGTGTAAGTGGCGGGGGAAGAATCAGCACAGATACGCAGTATTTT,CAWSVSGGGRISTDTQYF
TRBJ2-7,.,TRBD1,TRBV6-6,TGTGCCAGCAGCACAGGGGGCGGATACGAGCAGTACTTC,CASSTGGGYEQYF
TRBJ1-5,.,TRBD1,TRBV27,TGTGCCAGCAGTTTCGCCGGACAGGGCGGGGGTCAGCCCCAGCATTTT,CASSFAGQGGGQPQHF
TRBJ1-5,many,.,TRBV24-1,TGTGCCACCAGTGATTTCGGCAATCAGCCCCAGCATTTT,CATSDFGNQPQHF
TRBJ1-1,few,.,TRBV20-1,TGCAGTGCTAGAGTAGGTGAAGCTTTCTTT,CSARVGEAFF
TRBJ1-2,few,.,TRBV20-1,TGCAGTGCTAGAGATTCCGGGGCCTTAAGAGCGCGTGGCTACACCTTC,CSARDSGALRARGYTF
TRBJ1-5,.,.,TRBV19,TGTGCCAGTAGTATAGGAGGGCTAAGCAATCAGCCCCAGCATTTT,CASSIGGLSNQPQHF
TRBJ2-7,many,TRBD2,TRBV7-2,TGTGCCAGCAGCTTAGGTAGGCGGGAGATCTCCTACGAGCAGTACTTC,CASSLGRREISYEQYF
TRBJ1-4,few,.,TRBV6-6,TGTGCCAGCAGGCGAACGGGGAATACTAATGAAAAACTGTTTTTT,CASRRTGNTNEKLFF
TRBJ2-6,many,.,TRBV6-2/TRBV6-3,TGTGCCAGCAGTTACTCGAATGCTGGGGCCAACGTCCTGACTTTC,CASSYSNAGANVLTF
TRBJ2-7,few,.,TRBV20-1,TGCAGTGCCCTATCCCTCTATTGGACAGACGAGCAGTACTTC,CSALSLYWTDEQYF
TRBJ2-7,few,TRBD2,TRBV6-2/TRBV6-3,TGTGCCAGCAGTTACTTTCAAGCGGGAGTCGAGCAGTACTTC,CASSYFQAGVEQYF
TRBJ2-7,.,TRBD1,TRBV4-3,TGCGCCAGCAGCCAAATCGGGACAGGGGGCTGGTACGAGCAGTACTTC,CASSQIGTGGWYEQYF